This T cell receptor (beta chain) was recorded in a study of regulatory T cells in long-lasting Graves disease. V was trimmed by 7 bases and J by 7 bases, leaving 22 bases between them. This CDR3 comprises 15 residues. Looked up from germline, CDR1 is MDHEN and CDR2 is SYDVKM. The time point was: persistent/refractory GD, antithyroid drugs over 5 years with positive TRAb. PBMC-derived RNA was used for the TCR library. The peripheral blood volume drawn was 8.5 to 9 milliliters, and it was collected into EDTA tubes. This clonotype was detected many times. Its antigen is unidentified. Library construction for TCR beta used iRepertoire HTBI primers and Arm-PCR of CDR3 regions. TCRdb ran MiXCR on the multiplex PCR reads and lists one entry per CDR3 protein. The sample includes about half a million distinct CDR3 sequences, about 20% of them seen just once. Broader study findings: Among samples with persistent disease, TRBV28, TRBJ1-2 and TRBJ2-5 were favored. In persistent patients, shared public clonotypes (approximately 3,000) outnumbered those in new patients (about 1,000). Researchers examined only peripheral blood and not thyroid tissue.

The receptor's source is a female donor with Graves disease. The material sequenced was peripheral blood mononuclear cells (PBMCs), taken when the disease was refractory, from a patient treated with antithyroid drugs. This chain joins TRBV28 and TRBJ2-5, with a tentative D call TRBD2 (6 bases). CDR3 protein: CASTFGAGPGGTQYF. In DNA form, the CDR3 reads TGTGCCAGCACCTTTGGTGCGGGCCCCGGGGGGACCCAGTACTTC.